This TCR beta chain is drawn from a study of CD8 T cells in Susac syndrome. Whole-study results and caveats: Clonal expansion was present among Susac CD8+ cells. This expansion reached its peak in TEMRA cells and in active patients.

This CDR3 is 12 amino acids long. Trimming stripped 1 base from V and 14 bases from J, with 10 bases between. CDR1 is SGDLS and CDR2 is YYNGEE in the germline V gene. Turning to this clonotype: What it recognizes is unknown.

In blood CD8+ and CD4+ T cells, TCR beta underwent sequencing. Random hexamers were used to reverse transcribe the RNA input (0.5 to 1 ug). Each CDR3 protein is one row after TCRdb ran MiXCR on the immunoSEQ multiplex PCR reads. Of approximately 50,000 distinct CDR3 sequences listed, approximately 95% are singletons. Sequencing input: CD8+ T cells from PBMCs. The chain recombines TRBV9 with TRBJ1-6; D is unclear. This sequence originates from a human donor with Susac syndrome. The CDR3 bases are TGTGCCAGCAGCGTACCTACCTCCACCCTCCACTTT. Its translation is CASSVPTSTLHF.